These 20 T cell receptor beta chains came from one sample sequenced in a study of cytomegalovirus exposure and HLA in healthy donors. PCR involved 60 Vbeta and 13 Jbeta primers. Data came from immunoSEQ multiplex PCR; TCRdb stores just in-frame clones and leaves some out. This table has about 130,000 clones, 70% to 80% appearing once. The sequencing input was PBMCs. The source is a female donor in good health and CMV-seropositive.

V and J are TRBV19 and TRBJ2-7, with D perhaps matching TRBD1 (5 bases). The V gene's germline CDR1 is LNHDA and CDR2 SQIVND (reference sequence). V gave up 1 base and J gave up 2 bases, with 12 bases separating them. The CDR3 is made up of 15 amino acids. In nucleotides, the CDR3 is TGTGCCAGTAGTATAGCCCCCTGGGGCCCCTACGAGCAGTACTTC. Its protein product is CASSIAPWGPYEQYF.

This sequence joins TRBV19 and TRBJ1-5; 7 bases are a match to TRBD1. CDR3 size: 16 residues. V shed 5 bases and J 6 bases; nucleotides not matched to a gene: 13. Germline V gene data show CDR1 as LNHDA and CDR2 as SQIVND (reference sequence). CDR3: CASSSDIDRERQPQHF. For the CDR3, the DNA is TGTGCCAGTAGTTCGGATATCGACAGGGAACGTCAGCCCCAGCATTTT.

The chain carries TRBV9 and TRBJ1-1; perhaps TRBD1 as D (5 bases). The CDR3 covers 12 residues. V shed 4 bases and J shed 11 bases, with 15 bases lying between them. The V gene's germline CDR1 is SGDLS and CDR2 YYNGEE. The CDR3 reads CASSTSGGSAFF. The CDR3 nucleotides read TGTGCCAGCAGCACCAGCGGGGGGAGCGCTTTCTTT.

J is TRBJ1-1 and V is TRBV12-5; D not resolved. Germline assignment: CDR1 LGHNT and CDR2 FRNRAP. The CDR3 is made up of 13 amino acids. The V end lost 6 bases, the J end lost 0 bases, and 8 bases lay between the germline ends. CDR3 nucleotides: TGTGCTAGTGGCTTCGAGGTGAACACTGAAGCTTTCTTT. Translating it yields CASGFEVNTEAFF.

The genes are TRBV2 and TRBJ2-2; TRBD1 matches 8 bases. Germline V CDR1 and CDR2: SNHLY, FYNNEI. The CDR3 loop spans 16 amino acids. Germline trimming cut 4 bases from V and 0 bases from J; bases unmatched to any gene: 4. CDR3 protein: CASSGQGPANTGELFF. The CDR3 bases are TGTGCCAGCAGTGGACAGGGGCCCGCGAACACCGGGGAGCTGTTTTTT. Using reference TRBV2 and TRBJ2-2 for the parts outside the CDR3, the full variable domain is EPEVTQTPSHQVTQMGQEVILRCVPISNHLYFYWYRQILGQKVEFLVSFYNNEISEKSEIFDDQFSVERPDGSNFTLKIRSTKLEDSAMYFCASSGQGPANTGELFFGEGSRLTVL.

This clone has a count of ten or more. The V and J genes are TRBV30 and TRBJ1-2; D is uncertain. CDR1 and CDR2 from the germline V gene are GTSNPN and SVGIG (reference sequence). V was trimmed by 2 bases and J by 4 bases, leaving 8 bases between them. This CDR3 has 12 residues. The CDR3, as DNA: TGTGCCTGGAGTAGAGGTCGCTATGGCTACACCTTC. This encodes CAWSRGRYGYTF.

The chain employs TRBV18 and TRBJ2-7; possible D gene TRBD1, 5 bases. Germline lookup yields CDR1 KGHSH and CDR2 LQKENI. The CDR3 runs 15 residues. The V and J ends lost 7 bases and 0 bases respectively, with 16 bases between them. The CDR3 sequence: CASLPYQGSSYEQYF. The CDR3 DNA reads as TGTGCCAGCTTACCCTACCAGGGTAGCTCCTACGAGCAGTACTTC. The whole variable domain, filled in from reference TRBV18 and TRBJ2-7, reads NAGVMQNPRHLVRRRGQEARLRCSPMKGHSHVYWYRQLPEEGLKFMVYLQKENIIDESGMPKERFSAEFPKEGPSILRIQQVVRGDSAAYFCASLPYQGSSYEQYFGPGTRLTVT.

This chain links TRBV30 with TRBJ1-2; D is unclear. The CDR3 sequence is 15 residues long. Trimming took off 2 bases at V and 2 bases at J, with 15 bases between the two ends. Germline-derived CDR1 and CDR2 are GTSNPN and SVGIG (reference sequence). The CDR3 bases are TGTGCCTGGAGTCCCCCGGGAGGGATGAACTATGGCTACACCTTC. Translating gives CAWSPPGGMNYGYTF.

The chain links TRBV18 to TRBJ2-1, with D maybe TRBD2 (5 bases). In germline, CDR1 is KGHSH, CDR2 LQKENI. This CDR3 contains 15 residues. V shed 1 base and J shed 6 bases, with 13 bases lying between them. The CDR3 reads CASSPLVRGFNEQFF. The CDR3 DNA sequence: TGTGCCAGCTCACCACTAGTGCGCGGGTTCAATGAGCAGTTCTTC.

The chain combines TRBV6-5 with TRBJ1-4, with D uncertain. Germline-derived CDR1 and CDR2 are MNHEY and SVGAGI. Trimming cost V 6 bases and J 4 bases, with 6 bases left between them. The CDR3 has 12 residues. In DNA form, the CDR3 reads TGTGCCAGCAGGGGAGTTAATGAAAAACTGTTTTTT. It yields the protein CASRGVNEKLFF.

This rearrangement joins TRBV27 to TRBJ1-4, with 7 bases lining up with TRBD1. The germline gives CDR1 MNHEY, CDR2 SMNVEV (reference sequence). V shed 5 bases and J 7 bases; nucleotides not matched to a gene: 13. CDR3 length: 16 amino acids. The CDR3 region is CASSRRGGRGSEKLFF. Here the CDR3 DNA reads TGTGCCAGCAGTCGACGAGGGGGCCGGGGCAGTGAAAAACTGTTTTTT.

CDR3 amino acids: CASSLGGEGQPQHF. CDR3 sequence (DNA): TGTGCCAGCAGTTTAGGGGGGGAAGGTCAGCCCCAGCATTTT. This sequence joins TRBV28 and TRBJ1-5; D possibly corresponds to TRBD1 (5 bases). V dropped 2 bases and J dropped 6 bases, with 11 bases sitting between them. The CDR3 sequence is 14 residues long. CDR1 is MDHEN and CDR2 is SYDVKM in the germline V gene.

This clone showed up just a few times. The chain employs TRBV7-9 and TRBJ2-7, with no clear D. Per the germline V gene, CDR1 is SEHNR and CDR2 is FQNEAQ (reference sequence). This CDR3 has 12 amino acids. Trimming stripped 5 bases from V and 0 bases from J, with 5 bases between. The CDR3 coding sequence is TGTGCCAGCAGCCCGAGCTCCTACGAGCAGTACTTC. Its translation: CASSPSSYEQYF.

CDR3 region: CASSLRRGPSGANVLTF. The CDR3, as DNA: TGCGCCAGCAGCCTAAGGCGGGGGCCCTCTGGGGCCAACGTCCTGACTTTC. V gene TRBV4-1 combines with J gene TRBJ2-6; the D gene is possibly TRBD2 (7 bases). Trimming left V 4 bases short and J 0 bases short, with 13 bases between. This CDR3 comprises 17 residues. Germline V gene lookup returns CDR1 MGHRA and CDR2 YSYEKL.

The V gene is TRBV5-4, the J gene TRBJ2-1, with D maybe TRBD1 (5 bases). Trimming removed 4 bases from V and 7 bases from J, with 9 bases in between. CDR1 and CDR2 from the germline V gene are SGHNT and YYREEE (reference sequence). The CDR3 covers 12 residues. The CDR3 protein is CASSLTVNEQFF. The CDR3 region has the DNA TGTGCCAGCAGCCTGACAGTAAATGAGCAGTTCTTC.

Worth noting for this clone: This specimen includes other DNA sequences encoding the same CDR3. This rearrangement joins TRBV7-6 to TRBJ1-1; TRBD1 is a possible D gene (5 bases). Trimming shortened V by 5 bases and J by 2 bases, and 9 bases separated the two germline ends. CDR1 and CDR2 from the germline V gene are SGHVS and FNYEAQ. This CDR3 contains 13 residues. CDR3 nucleotide sequence: TGTGCCAGCAGCCCGACAGTCAACACTGAAGCTTTCTTT. Protein product: CASSPTVNTEAFF.

This clone has only a few counts. CDR3 in amino acids: CASSDATGANVLTF. The CDR3 DNA follows: TGTGCCAGCAGTGACGCGACTGGGGCCAACGTCCTGACTTTC. V usage is TRBV6-4 and J usage is TRBJ2-6; D gene unclear. Trimming pared 2 bases from V and 2 bases from J, leaving 4 bases between. The CDR3 length is 14 residues. Germline V lookup: CDR1 MRHNA, CDR2 SNTAGT.

This rearrangement joins TRBV7-3 to TRBJ2-3; 12 nucleotides match TRBD2. Germline CDR1 SGHTA, CDR2 FQGTGA. The CDR3 is 19 residues long. Trimming took 5 bases from V and 3 from J; bases not matched to a gene: 15. For the CDR3, the DNA is TGTGCCAGCAGCAAGGGGGGACTAGCGGGTTGGGGGGCGACAGATACGCAGTATTTT. It is translated as CASSKGGLAGWGATDTQYF.

The chain links TRBV2 to TRBJ1-2, with D perhaps TRBD1 (5 bases). This CDR3 is built from 12 residues. Deletions cut 3 bases from V and 4 bases from J, with 6 bases between. From germline, CDR1 is SNHLY and CDR2 FYNNEI. CDR3 loop: CASSDRAYGYTF. The CDR3 nucleotides read TGTGCCAGCAGTGACAGGGCCTATGGCTACACCTTC.

The V call is TRBV11-2, the J call TRBJ2-3; 14 positions match TRBD2. Germline V gene data show CDR1 as SGHAT and CDR2 as FQNNGV. The trim removed 4 bases at V and 0 bases at J, leaving 9 bases unmatched. This CDR3 comprises 19 residues. Written as DNA, the CDR3 is TGTGCCAGCAGCTCCCCCGCGGGACTAGCGGGAGCTAGCACAGATACGCAGTATTTT. It codes for CASSSPAGLAGASTDTQYF.